This TCR beta chain was identified during a study of cytomegalovirus exposure and HLA in healthy donors. Primers included in the PCR were 60 Vbeta and 13 Jbeta primers. TCRdb's copy holds only in-frame clones and misses some; the assay was immunoSEQ multiplex PCR. This table holds 180,000 or so clones, more than 60% found once. The sequence was collected from a female donor in good health and CMV-seronegative. Source material: PBMCs.

This CDR3 is CASSLSHGRARDNNEQFF. The CDR3 coding sequence is TGTGCCAGCAGTTTATCCCACGGGAGGGCCCGAGATAACAATGAGCAGTTCTTC. V is TRBV28 and J is TRBJ2-1; 8 bases agree with TRBD2. Trimming cost V 1 base and J 5 bases; bases outside gene matches: 13. Germline loops: CDR1 MDHEN, CDR2 SYDVKM. The CDR3 is 18 amino acids.